The table lists the clone carrying this T cell receptor (beta chain) with a few counts. This sample was taken from a study of T cell changes during pregnancy in multiple sclerosis. Sequencing was performed with immunoSEQ multiplex PCR; in TCRdb, only in-frame clones are kept and a portion is missing. This table holds around 40,000 clones, roughly 90% found once. The CDR3 totals 17 residues. J was trimmed by 6 bases and V by 5 bases; bases with no gene match: 9. The germline V gene has CDR1 ENHRY and CDR2 SYGVKD. V and J are TRBV10-3 and TRBJ2-2, with 13 bases that match TRBD2. The sample here was CD4+ T cells from peripheral blood mononuclear cells, taken in the second trimester of pregnancy. This receptor was identified in a female donor with multiple sclerosis, enrolled in a pregnancy study. CDR3 in amino acids: CAISSGLAGVGAGELFF. In nucleotides, the CDR3 is TGTGCCATCAGTTCTGGACTAGCGGGAGTTGGGGCCGGGGAGCTGTTTTTT.